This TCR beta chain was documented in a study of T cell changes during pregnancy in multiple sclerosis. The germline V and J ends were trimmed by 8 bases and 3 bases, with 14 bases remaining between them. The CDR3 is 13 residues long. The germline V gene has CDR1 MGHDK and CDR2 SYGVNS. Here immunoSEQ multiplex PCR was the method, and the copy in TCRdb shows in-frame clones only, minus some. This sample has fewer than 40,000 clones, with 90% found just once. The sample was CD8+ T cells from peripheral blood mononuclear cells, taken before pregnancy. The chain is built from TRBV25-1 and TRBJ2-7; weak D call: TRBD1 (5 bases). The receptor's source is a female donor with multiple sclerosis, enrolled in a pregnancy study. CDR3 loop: CASELTDRYEQYF. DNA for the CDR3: TGTGCCAGCGAGTTGACAGACCGCTACGAGCAGTACTTC.